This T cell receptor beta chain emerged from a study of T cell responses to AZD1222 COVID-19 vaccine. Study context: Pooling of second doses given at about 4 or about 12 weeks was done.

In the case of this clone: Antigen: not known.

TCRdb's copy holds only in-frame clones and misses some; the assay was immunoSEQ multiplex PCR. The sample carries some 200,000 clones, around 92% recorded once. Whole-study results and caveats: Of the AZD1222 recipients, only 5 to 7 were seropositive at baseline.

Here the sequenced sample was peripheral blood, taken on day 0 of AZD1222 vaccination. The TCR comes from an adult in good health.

The CDR3 reads CASRSGQGITEAFF. The CDR3 region has the DNA TGTGCCAGCAGATCGGGACAGGGGATCACTGAAGCTTTCTTT. The chain recombines TRBV7-9 with TRBJ1-1, with 10 nucleotides matching TRBD1. After removal of 6 bases from V and 4 bases from J, the junction contained 5 bases not matched to a gene. The CDR3 covers 14 residues. Germline lookup yields CDR1 SEHNR and CDR2 FQNEAQ (reference sequence).